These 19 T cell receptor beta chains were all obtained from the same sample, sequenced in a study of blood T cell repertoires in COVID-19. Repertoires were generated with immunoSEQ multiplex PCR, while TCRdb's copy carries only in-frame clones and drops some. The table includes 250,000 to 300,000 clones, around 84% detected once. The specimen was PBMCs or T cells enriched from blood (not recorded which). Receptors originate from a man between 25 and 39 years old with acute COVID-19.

The CDR3 loop is CASSLVATGELFF. The DNA of the CDR3 is TGTGCCAGCAGCCTAGTAGCGACCGGGGAGCTGTTTTTT. V gene TRBV3-1 (or the pseudogene TRBV3-2) combines with J gene TRBJ2-2; tentatively, D is TRBD2 (5 bases). Looked up from germline, CDR1 is LGHDT and CDR2 is YNNKEL (reference sequence). The ends were cut back, 4 bases at V and 5 bases at J, with 8 bases in the middle. The CDR3 sequence is 13 residues long.

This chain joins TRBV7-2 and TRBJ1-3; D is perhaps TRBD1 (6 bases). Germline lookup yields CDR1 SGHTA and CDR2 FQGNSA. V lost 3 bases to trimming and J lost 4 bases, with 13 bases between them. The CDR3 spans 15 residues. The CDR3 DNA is TGTGCCAGCAGCTTGAGACAGGCGGCCGGAAACACCATATATTTT. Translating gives CASSLRQAAGNTIYF.

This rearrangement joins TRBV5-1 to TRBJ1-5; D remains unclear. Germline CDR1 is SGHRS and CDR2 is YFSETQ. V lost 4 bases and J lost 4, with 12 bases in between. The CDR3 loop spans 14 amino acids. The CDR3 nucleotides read TGCGCCAGCAGCCTGGACGGACTAAATCAGCCCCAGCATTTT. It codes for CASSLDGLNQPQHF.

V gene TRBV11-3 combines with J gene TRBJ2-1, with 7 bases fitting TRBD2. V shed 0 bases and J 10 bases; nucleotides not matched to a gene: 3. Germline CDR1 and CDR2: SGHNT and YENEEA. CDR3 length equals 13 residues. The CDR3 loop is CASSLEAGREQFF. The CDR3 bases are TGTGCCAGCAGCTTAGAGGCCGGGAGGGAGCAGTTCTTC. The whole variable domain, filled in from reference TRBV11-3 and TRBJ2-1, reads EAGVVQSPRYKIIEKKQPVAFWCNPISGHNTLYWYLQNLGQGPELLIRYENEEAVDDSQLPKDRFSAERLKGVDSTLKIQPAELGDSAVYLCASSLEAGREQFFGPGTRLTVL.

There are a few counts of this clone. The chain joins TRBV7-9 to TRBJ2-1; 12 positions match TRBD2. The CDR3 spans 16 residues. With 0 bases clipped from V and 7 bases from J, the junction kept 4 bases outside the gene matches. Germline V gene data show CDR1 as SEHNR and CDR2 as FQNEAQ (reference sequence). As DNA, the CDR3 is TGTGCCAGCAGCTTAGCACTCACTAGCGGGAGGAATGAGCAGTTCTTC. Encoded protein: CASSLALTSGRNEQFF.

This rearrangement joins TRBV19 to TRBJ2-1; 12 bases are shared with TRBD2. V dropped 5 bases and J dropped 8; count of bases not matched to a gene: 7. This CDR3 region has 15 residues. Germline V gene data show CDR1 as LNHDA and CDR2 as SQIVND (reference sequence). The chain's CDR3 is CASSVLAGGRHEQFF. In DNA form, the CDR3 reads TGTGCCAGTAGTGTACTAGCGGGGGGTCGGCATGAGCAGTTCTTC. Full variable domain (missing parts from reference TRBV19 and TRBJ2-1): DGGITQSPKYLFRKEGQNVTLSCEQNLNHDAMYWYRQDPGQGLRLIYYSQIVNDFQKGDIAEGYSVSREKKESFPLTVTSAQKNPTAFYLCASSVLAGGRHEQFFGPGTRLTVL.

CDR3 coding DNA: TGTGCCAGCAGGGGCCTTCAAACGTTCTTC. Encoded protein: CASRGLQTFF. The rearrangement joins TRBV25-1 to TRBJ2-1; D uncertain. The V end was cut by 6 bases, the J end by 15 bases, with 12 bases between. This CDR3 has 10 amino acids. The germline gives CDR1 MGHDK, CDR2 SYGVNS.

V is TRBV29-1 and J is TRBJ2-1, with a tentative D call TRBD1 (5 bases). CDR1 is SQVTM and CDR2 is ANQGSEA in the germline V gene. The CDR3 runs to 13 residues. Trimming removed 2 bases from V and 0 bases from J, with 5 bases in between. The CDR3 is CSVETGSYNEQFF. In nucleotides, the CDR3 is TGCAGCGTTGAAACAGGCTCCTACAATGAGCAGTTCTTC.

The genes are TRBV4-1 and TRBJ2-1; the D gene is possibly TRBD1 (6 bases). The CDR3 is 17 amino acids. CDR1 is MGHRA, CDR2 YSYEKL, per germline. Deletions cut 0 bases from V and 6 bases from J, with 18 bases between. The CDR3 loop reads CASSQDQGFGRSNEQFF. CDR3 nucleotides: TGCGCCAGCAGCCAAGATCAGGGGTTTGGACGTAGCAATGAGCAGTTCTTC.

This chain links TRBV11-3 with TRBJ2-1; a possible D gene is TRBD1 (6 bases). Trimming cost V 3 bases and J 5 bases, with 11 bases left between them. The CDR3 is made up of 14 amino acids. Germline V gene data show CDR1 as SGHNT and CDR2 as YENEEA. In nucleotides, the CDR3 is TGTGCCAGCAGCTTCGAGGGGGTAAACAATGAGCAGTTCTTC. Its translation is CASSFEGVNNEQFF.

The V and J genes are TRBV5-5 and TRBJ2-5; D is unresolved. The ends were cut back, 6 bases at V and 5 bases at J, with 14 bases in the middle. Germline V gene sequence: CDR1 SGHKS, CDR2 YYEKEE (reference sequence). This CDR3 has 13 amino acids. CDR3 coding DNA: TGTGCCAGCAACCCCTACGCGGCGGAGACCCAGTACTTC. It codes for CASNPYAAETQYF.

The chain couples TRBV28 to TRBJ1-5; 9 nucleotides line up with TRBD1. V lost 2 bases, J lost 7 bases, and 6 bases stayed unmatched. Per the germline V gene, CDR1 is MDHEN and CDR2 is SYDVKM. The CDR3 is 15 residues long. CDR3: CASSLGDRANQPQHF. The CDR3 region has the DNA TGTGCCAGCAGTTTAGGGGACAGGGCAAACCAGCCCCAGCATTTT.

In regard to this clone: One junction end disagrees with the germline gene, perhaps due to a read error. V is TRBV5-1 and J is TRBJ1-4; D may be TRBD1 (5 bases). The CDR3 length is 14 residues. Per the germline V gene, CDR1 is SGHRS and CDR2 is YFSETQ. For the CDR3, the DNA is TGTGCCAGCAGACAAGGGACTACTAATGAAAAACTGTTTTTT. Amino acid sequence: CASRQGTTNEKLFF.

The CDR3 is CATSDFKTTGGNQPQHF. The DNA for the CDR3 is TGTGCCACCAGTGATTTCAAAACGACAGGGGGCAATCAGCCCCAGCATTTT. The rearrangement joins TRBV24-1 to TRBJ1-5; 8 bases are a match to TRBD1. Per germline, CDR1 KGHDR and CDR2 SFDVKD. The V gene end was trimmed by 1 base and the J gene end by 2 bases; junction bases not matched to a gene: 6. The CDR3 runs to 17 residues.

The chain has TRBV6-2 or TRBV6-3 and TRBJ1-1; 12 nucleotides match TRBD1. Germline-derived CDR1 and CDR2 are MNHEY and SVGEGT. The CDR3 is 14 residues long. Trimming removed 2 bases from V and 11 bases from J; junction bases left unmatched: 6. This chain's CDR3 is CASSYTGQGAGAFF. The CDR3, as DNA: TGTGCCAGCAGTTACACGGGACAGGGGGCAGGGGCTTTCTTT.

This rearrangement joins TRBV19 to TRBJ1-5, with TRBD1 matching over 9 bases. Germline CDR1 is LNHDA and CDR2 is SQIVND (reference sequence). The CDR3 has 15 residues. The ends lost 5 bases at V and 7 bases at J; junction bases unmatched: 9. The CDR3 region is CASSSGQGNSQPQHF. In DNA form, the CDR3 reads TGTGCCAGTAGTTCGGGACAGGGAAATAGCCAGCCCCAGCATTTT.

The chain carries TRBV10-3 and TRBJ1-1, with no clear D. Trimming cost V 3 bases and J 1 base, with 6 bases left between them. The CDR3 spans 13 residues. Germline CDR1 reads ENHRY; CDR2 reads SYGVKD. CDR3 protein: CAISDLPNTEAFF. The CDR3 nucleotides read TGTGCCATCAGTGACCTCCCGAACACTGAAGCTTTCTTT.

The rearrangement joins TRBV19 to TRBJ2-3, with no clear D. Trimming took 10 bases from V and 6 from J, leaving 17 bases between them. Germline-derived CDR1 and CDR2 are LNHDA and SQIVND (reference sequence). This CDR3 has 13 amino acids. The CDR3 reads CATSRVADDTQYF. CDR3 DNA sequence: TGTGCCACCTCCCGTGTAGCTGATGATACGCAGTATTTT.

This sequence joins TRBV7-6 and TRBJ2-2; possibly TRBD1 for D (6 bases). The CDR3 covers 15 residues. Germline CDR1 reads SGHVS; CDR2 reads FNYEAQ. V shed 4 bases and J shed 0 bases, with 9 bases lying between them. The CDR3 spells CASSSGQTNTGELFF. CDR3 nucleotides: TGTGCCAGCAGCTCCGGACAGACGAACACCGGGGAGCTGTTTTTT.